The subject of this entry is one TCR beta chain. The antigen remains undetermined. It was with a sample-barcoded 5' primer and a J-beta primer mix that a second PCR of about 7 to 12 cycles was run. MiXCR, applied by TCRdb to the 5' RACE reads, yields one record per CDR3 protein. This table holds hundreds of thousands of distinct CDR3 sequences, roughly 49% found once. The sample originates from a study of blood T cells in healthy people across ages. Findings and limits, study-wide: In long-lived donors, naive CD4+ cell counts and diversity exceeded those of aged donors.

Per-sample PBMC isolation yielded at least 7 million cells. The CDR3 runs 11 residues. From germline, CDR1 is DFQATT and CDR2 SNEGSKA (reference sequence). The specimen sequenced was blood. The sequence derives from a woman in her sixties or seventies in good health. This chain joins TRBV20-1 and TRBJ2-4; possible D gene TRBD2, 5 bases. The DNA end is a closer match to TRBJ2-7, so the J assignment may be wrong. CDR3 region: CSGSGTYEQYF. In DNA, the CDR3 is TGCAGTGGCAGCGGAACCTACGAGCAGTACTTC.